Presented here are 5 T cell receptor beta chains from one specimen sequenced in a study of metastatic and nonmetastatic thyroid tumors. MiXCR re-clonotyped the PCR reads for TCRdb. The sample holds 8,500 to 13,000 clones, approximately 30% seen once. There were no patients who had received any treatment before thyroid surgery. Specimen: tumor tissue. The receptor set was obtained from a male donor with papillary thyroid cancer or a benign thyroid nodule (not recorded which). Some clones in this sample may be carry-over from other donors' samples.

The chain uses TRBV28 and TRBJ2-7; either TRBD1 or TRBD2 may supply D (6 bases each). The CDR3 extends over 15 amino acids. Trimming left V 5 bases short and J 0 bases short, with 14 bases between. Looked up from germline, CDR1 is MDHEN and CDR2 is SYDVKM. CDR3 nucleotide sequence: TGTGCCAGCAGTGGAGGGGGATCTACCTCCTACGAGCAGTACTTC. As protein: CASSGGGSTSYEQYF.

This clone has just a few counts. For the CDR3, the DNA is TGTGCCAGCTCGGTGTCGGGCAATGAGCAGTTCTTC. Protein: CASSVSGNEQFF. This sequence joins TRBV28 and TRBJ2-1; D is unresolved. CDR3 length: 12 residues. Looked up from germline, CDR1 is MDHEN and CDR2 is SYDVKM. With 8 bases removed from V and 6 bases from J, the gap between germline ends came to 11 bases. Full variable domain (rest looked up from reference TRBV28 and TRBJ2-1): DVKVTQSSRYLVKRTGEKVFLECVQDMDHENMFWYRQDPGLGLRLIYFSYDVKMKEKGDIPEGYSVSREKKERFSLILESASTNQTSMYLCASSVSGNEQFFGPGTRLTVL.

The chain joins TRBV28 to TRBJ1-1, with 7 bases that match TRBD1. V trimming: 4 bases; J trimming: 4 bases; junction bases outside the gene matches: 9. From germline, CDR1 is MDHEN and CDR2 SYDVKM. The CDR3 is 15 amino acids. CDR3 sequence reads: CASSSRLDRTTEAFF. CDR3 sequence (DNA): TGTGCCAGCAGTTCGCGCTTGGACAGGACCACTGAAGCTTTCTTT.

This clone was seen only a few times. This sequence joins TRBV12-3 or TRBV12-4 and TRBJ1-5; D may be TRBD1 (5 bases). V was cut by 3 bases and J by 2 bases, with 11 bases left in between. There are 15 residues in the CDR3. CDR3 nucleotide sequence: TGTGCCAGCAGTTTCCGGGGGTTCGGCAATCAGCCCCAGCATTTT. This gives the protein CASSFRGFGNQPQHF.

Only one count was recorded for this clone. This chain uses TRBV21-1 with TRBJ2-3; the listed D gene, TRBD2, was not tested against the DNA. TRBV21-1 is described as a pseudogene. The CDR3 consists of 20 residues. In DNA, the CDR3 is TGTGCCAGCATCTTGGGTCGACAGGGTTGGGTAGCGGGAAAGACAGATACGCAGTATTTT. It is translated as CASILGRQGWVAGKTDTQYF.